A selection of T cell receptor beta chains follows, all from one sample in a study of blood T cell repertoires in COVID-19. The table came from immunoSEQ multiplex PCR; TCRdb's copy has only in-frame clones and leaves some out. This sample yields roughly 700,000 clones, of which around 90% are seen a single time; about 0.26% belongs to the top ten. The sample comprised peripheral blood. All receptors come from a woman in her late teens or twenties with acute or convalescent COVID-19. Each CDR3 is given with its conserved first and last residue. Each record gives: J gene, V gene, clone size, CDR3 protein. Size values are once, few and many counts, or a class for expanded clones, and some rows have none.

TRBJ2-3 TRBV25-1 NA CASSELGGASTDTQYF
TRBJ1-5 TRBV6-5 NA CASSSAQEQNQPQHF
TRBJ1-6 TRBV6-5 once CACILDYNSPLHF
TRBJ1-1 TRBV5-1 NA CASTGKGGLNTEAFF
TRBJ2-2 TRBV12-5 NA CASGLGRSPGELFF
TRBJ1-5 TRBV21-1 NA CASTPDIFSNQPQHF
TRBJ1-2 TRBV18 NA CASSPPGDRVNYGYTF
TRBJ1-3 TRBV18 NA CASSSRGASGNTIYF
TRBJ1-3 TRBV2 NA CASSEVGAGNTIYF
TRBJ1-2 TRBV7-8 once CASSPQRLGGYTF
TRBJ1-1 TRBV27 few CASSLRIMTGAQTFF
TRBJ2-7 TRBV27 NA CASSLSLRQPQSYEQYF
TRBJ1-5 TRBV19 NA CASSAGTGKGIQPQHF
TRBJ2-5 TRBV6-5 NA CASRHRGQETQYF
TRBJ1-1 TRBV25-1 NA CASSKLGGVEAFF
TRBJ2-7 TRBV6-2/TRBV6-3 NA CASSYPQGREQYF
TRBJ1-2 TRBV7-9 NA CASTLPGFDYGYTF
TRBJ1-6 TRBV6-5 NA CASSYRQDNSPLHF
TRBJ2-3 TRBV20-1 NA CSASKRGATDTQYF
TRBJ1-1 TRBV28 NA CASSLLTEAFF
TRBJ2-7 TRBV25-1 NA CASSETEDSSYEQYF
TRBJ1-2 TRBV10-1 NA CASIRTGGNGYTF
TRBJ1-1 TRBV6-2/TRBV6-3 NA CASSPGGGRTEAFF
TRBJ1-6 TRBV6-5 NA CASRDRENSPLHF
TRBJ2-7 TRBV6-5 NA CASTAQAGSYEQYF
TRBJ1-1 TRBV6-5 NA CASISNRGNTEAFF
TRBJ2-1 TRBV7-6 NA CASSLAVAGGSSYNEQFF
TRBJ1-4 TRBV2 NA CASSEVSLEEKLFF
TRBJ1-1 TRBV5-1 few CASRQGVLSTEAFF
TRBJ2-4 TRBV25-1 NA CARALDRTLKNIQYF
TRBJ1-2 TRBV9 NA CASSVGQYYGYTF
TRBJ2-7 TRBV4-2 NA CASSPQGREQYF
TRBJ1-1 TRBV29-1 NA CSVGQPNTEAFF
TRBJ2-1 TRBV6-4 NA CASSDRLDFNEQFF
TRBJ2-7 TRBV5-5 NA CASSHRPGQGAGEQYF
TRBJ1-6 TRBV28 NA CASRRTWNSPLHF
TRBJ2-2 TRBV9 NA CASSPSYGAGQLELFF
TRBJ2-4 TRBV11-2 NA CASSFGAGGNIQYF
TRBJ2-1 TRBV4-3 NA CASSQERGGDSEQFF
TRBJ1-6 TRBV6-5 NA CASTADRGLSPLHF